The source of this TCR beta chain is a study of blood T cell repertoires in COVID-19. For the study at large: The United States, Italy and Spain provided the acute and convalescent COVID-19 samples.

Only in-frame clones appear in the TCRdb table, and some are missing; sequencing was by immunoSEQ multiplex PCR. Counted here are approximately 210,000 clones, around four fifths occurring once; the ten biggest clones make up under 3%. Source material: peripheral blood. This TCR was recovered from a woman between 70 and 85 years old with active or convalescent COVID-19.

The CDR3 DNA follows: TGTGCCAGCAATGACAGGGACCTTGGGAGGTACGAGCAGTACTTC. It encodes CASNDRDLGRYEQYF. The chain employs TRBV2 and TRBJ2-7; tentatively, D is TRBD1 (7 bases). V lost 7 bases and J 4 bases, leaving 20 bases between the germline ends. The germline V gene encodes CDR1 SNHLY and CDR2 FYNNEI. This CDR3 is 15 amino acids long.